These 11 T cell receptor beta chains were sequenced from one sample in a study of blood T cell repertoires in COVID-19. Assay used: immunoSEQ multiplex PCR; TCRdb lists only in-frame clones, some missing. The table records about 80,000 clones, approximately 86% of them present only once. Material: peripheral blood. All receptors come from a woman aged 80 or over with acute or convalescent COVID-19.

This clone was seen once. The rearrangement uses TRBV7-8 and TRBJ2-2; 7 nucleotides match TRBD2. With V trimmed by 4 bases and J by 3 bases, 2 bases remained unmatched. From germline, CDR1 is SGHVS and CDR2 FQNEAQ. This CDR3 contains 14 residues. CDR3 amino acids: CASSSGLYTGELFF. In DNA form, the CDR3 reads TGTGCCAGCAGCTCGGGACTATACACCGGGGAGCTGTTTTTT.

The genes are TRBV30 and TRBJ2-5; D uncertain. From germline, CDR1 is GTSNPN and CDR2 SVGIG (reference sequence). V was shortened by 0 bases and J by 0 bases, with 5 bases between the two germline ends. The CDR3 is 13 amino acids. CDR3 in DNA: TGTGCCTGGAGTGTTCAGTACCAAGAGACCCAGTACTTC. It translates to CAWSVQYQETQYF.

V gene TRBV5-4 combines with J gene TRBJ2-5; 8 bases are a match to TRBD2. The CDR3 contains 16 residues. Trimming at V came to 4 bases and at J to 6 bases, leaving 14 bases not matched to a gene. In germline, CDR1 is SGHNT, CDR2 YYREEE (reference sequence). The CDR3 is CASSLQGLVRGQTQYF. The CDR3 DNA is TGTGCCAGCAGCCTCCAGGGACTAGTCAGGGGACAGACCCAGTACTTC.

V usage is TRBV6-5 and J usage is TRBJ2-1; 10 nucleotides line up with TRBD2. Per the germline V gene, CDR1 is MNHEY and CDR2 is SVGAGI. The CDR3 loop spans 12 amino acids. The V segment lost 5 bases and the J segment 10 bases; nucleotides outside the gene matches: 2. In nucleotides, the CDR3 is TGTGCCAGCAGTAAACTAGCGGGAGAGCAGTTCTTC. Translating it yields CASSKLAGEQFF.

The chain joins TRBV27 to TRBJ2-1, with 8 bases lining up with TRBD2. The CDR3 sequence is 15 residues long. Germline V gives CDR1 MNHEY, CDR2 SMNVEV (reference sequence). With V trimmed by 6 bases and J by 15 bases, 19 bases remained unmatched. CDR3 in DNA: TGTGCCAGCAGGGGCTCAACTAGCGGCCGGGGAGCATGGTTCTTC. This translates into CASRGSTSGRGAWFF.

The genes are TRBV6-5 and TRBJ2-1; no clear D gene. This CDR3 comprises 11 residues. Germline V CDR1 and CDR2: MNHEY, SVGAGI. Trimming removed 6 bases from V and 4 bases from J, with 4 bases in between. CDR3 nucleotide sequence: TGTGCCAGCAGAGAGTACAATGAGCAGTTCTTC. This sequence encodes CASREYNEQFF.

This chain joins TRBV5-4 and TRBJ2-2; 9 bases match TRBD1. Per the germline V gene, CDR1 is SGHNT and CDR2 is YYREEE (reference sequence). The trim removed 5 bases at V and 6 bases at J, leaving 5 bases unmatched. The CDR3 extends over 14 amino acids. The CDR3 region is CASRGDRDSGELFF. Written as DNA, the CDR3 is TGTGCCAGCAGGGGGGACAGGGACTCCGGGGAGCTGTTTTTT.

This chain joins TRBV28 and TRBJ1-2; D gene unclear. V lost 2 bases and J lost 7, with 5 bases in between. The CDR3 contains 11 residues. CDR1 MDHEN and CDR2 SYDVKM come from the germline V gene. The CDR3 reads CASSLEFGYTF. In DNA form, the CDR3 reads TGTGCCAGCAGTTTAGAGTTTGGCTACACCTTC.

This clone was picked up one time. The chain carries TRBV5-1 and TRBJ2-1; a possible D gene is TRBD2 (6 bases). Per germline, CDR1 SGHRS and CDR2 YFSETQ. The CDR3 runs 14 residues. Trimming cost V 6 bases and J 5 bases, with 15 bases left between them. The CDR3 nucleotides read TGCGCCAGCACCCCGGGAGATGCAAACAATGAGCAGTTCTTC. The encoded protein is CASTPGDANNEQFF.

The chain uses TRBV7-2 and TRBJ2-3, with D uncertain. Germline V gene sequence: CDR1 SGHTA, CDR2 FQGNSA. The CDR3 extends over 14 amino acids. V lost 7 bases and J 2 bases, leaving 13 bases between the germline ends. The CDR3 DNA reads TGTGCCAGCATGCCCACCTCTACCACAGATACGCAGTATTTT. This sequence encodes CASMPTSTTDTQYF.

Details on this clone: The same CDR3 can be traced to other DNA sequences in this sample. The rearrangement uses TRBV5-1 and TRBJ2-2; 8 bases are a match to TRBD1. The germline CDR1 and CDR2 sequences are SGHRS and YFSETQ. V lost 0 bases and J lost 5; bases outside the gene matches: 3. CDR3 length: 15 residues. CDR3 DNA sequence: TGCGCCAGCAGCTTGGCGACAGGGGAAACCGGGGAGCTGTTTTTT. It translates to CASSLATGETGELFF.